A selection of T cell receptor beta chains follows, all from one sample in a study of CD8+ T cells in alopecia areata. Libraries were prepared by immunoSEQ multiplex PCR; TCRdb keeps only in-frame clonotypes and omits some of them. The sample records more than 150,000 clones, about 50% being singletons. The sample was CD8+ T cells sorted from blood, taken at week 0. Receptor source: a human donor with alopecia areata. The CDR3 runs from the conserved cysteine through the conserved F or W. The D gene is left open where the match is weak. Clone size is not always given. Where it is, it says once, few, many or a class for expanded clones.

-	TRBV27	-	TRBJ2-3	CASRRWGGLTDTQYF	TGTGCCAGCAGGCGTTGGGGGGGCCTGACAGATACGCAGTATTTT
-	TRBV25-1	-	TRBJ1-2	CATGIGGDGYTF	TGTGCCACGGGTATAGGAGGGGATGGCTACACCTTC
-	TRBV4-3	once	TRBJ2-6	CASSQKMLPVNSGANVLTF	TGCGCCAGCAGCCAAAAGATGTTGCCAGTTAACTCTGGGGCCAACGTCCTGACTTTC
-	TRBV4-3	-	TRBJ2-7	CASSQDGGTILGEQYF	TGCGCCAGCAGCCAAGATGGGGGGACGATATTGGGCGAGCAGTACTTC
-	TRBV5-1	-	TRBJ2-1	CASTWWTRNNEQFF	TGCGCCAGCACCTGGTGGACTCGTAACAATGAGCAGTTCTTC
TRBD2	TRBV10-2	-	TRBJ2-7	CASSESGTSPYEQYF	TGCGCCAGCAGTGAGTCAGGGACTAGCCCCTACGAGCAGTACTTC
-	TRBV4-3	once	TRBJ2-7	CASSQDGHREQYF	TGCGCCAGCAGCCAAGACGGGCACCGCGAGCAGTACTTC
TRBD2	TRBV7-9	-	TRBJ2-3	CASSRLFQTSGSTDTQYF	TGTGCCAGCAGCCGTCTCTTTCAAACTAGCGGGAGCACAGATACGCAGTATTTT
-	TRBV11-2	once	TRBJ2-7	CASSPRGADEQYF	TGTGCCAGCAGCCCCCGCGGGGCTGACGAGCAGTACTTC
TRBD1	TRBV19	few	TRBJ2-3	CASSIARGTGPTDTQYF	TGTGCCAGTAGTATAGCTCGGGGGACAGGGCCCACAGATACGCAGTATTTT
-	TRBV9	-	TRBJ2-6	CASSVAEEGSSGANVLTF	TGTGCCAGCAGCGTAGCTGAGGAGGGGAGCTCTGGGGCCAACGTCCTGACTTTC
-	TRBV4-3	few	TRBJ2-2	CASSQDLGRVSAGELFF	TGCGCCAGCAGCCAAGATCTTGGTCGGGTTTCAGCCGGGGAGCTGTTTTTT
TRBD2	TRBV30	-	TRBJ2-1	CAWSVRTSGGVYEQFF	TGTGCCTGGAGTGTACGTACTAGCGGGGGGGTCTATGAGCAGTTCTTC
-	TRBV11-2	few	TRBJ2-1	CASSSRRSDRNNEQFF	TGTGCCAGCAGCTCCCGAAGATCAGATAGAAACAATGAGCAGTTCTTC
-	TRBV7-9	-	TRBJ2-3	CASSLLGTVEDTQYF	TGTGCCAGCAGCCTCCTGGGAACAGTTGAAGATACGCAGTATTTT
-	TRBV5-1	few	TRBJ1-1	CASSSPGGNTEAFF	TGCGCCAGCAGCTCCCCGGGGGGGAACACTGAAGCTTTCTTT
TRBD1	TRBV9	-	TRBJ2-6	CASRKTGSGANVLTF	TGTGCCAGCAGAAAGACAGGGTCTGGGGCCAACGTCCTGACTTTC
TRBD1	TRBV27	-	TRBJ1-1	CASSATGGTEAFF	TGTGCCAGCAGTGCCACAGGGGGCACTGAAGCTTTCTTT
-	TRBV27	-	TRBJ1-1	CASANRRGLVEAFF	TGTGCCAGCGCGAATCGCCGGGGACTAGTTGAAGCTTTCTTT
-	TRBV6-6	-	TRBJ2-5	CASIGRGETQYF	TGTGCCAGCATCGGGAGAGGGGAGACCCAGTACTTC
-	TRBV27	-	TRBJ1-1	CASSLLGGTEAFF	TGTGCCAGCAGTTTGCTCGGGGGCACTGAAGCTTTCTTT
-	TRBV5-6	-	TRBJ2-5	CASNPFTRPGRETQYF	TGTGCCAGCAACCCCTTCACCCGTCCAGGGAGGGAGACCCAGTACTTC
TRBD2	TRBV10-3	-	TRBJ2-1	CAISEPAGLAGRDEQFF	TGTGCCATCAGTGAGCCCGCTGGACTAGCGGGGAGGGATGAGCAGTTCTTC
-	TRBV5-6	-	TRBJ1-6	CASSLDFGSNSPLHF	TGTGCCAGCAGCTTAGACTTCGGTTCCAATTCACCCCTCCACTTT
-	TRBV5-4	-	TRBJ2-4	CASSSDTGSRNIQYF	TGTGCCAGCAGCAGTGATACAGGGAGTAGGAACATTCAGTACTTC